The clone carrying this T cell receptor beta chain was seen only a few times. The antigen is unknown. For every subset, genomic DNA was evenly distributed across several immunoSEQ plates. Data came from immunoSEQ multiplex PCR; TCRdb stores just in-frame clones and leaves some out. The table includes 2 million to 2.5 million clones, 85% to 95% detected once. A split of CD4+ cells into CD45RA+ naive and CD45RA-negative memory subsets was performed. The data belong to a study of shared clonotypes between healthy human individuals. This CDR3 is 15 amino acids long. Germline V lookup: CDR1 LGHNA, CDR2 YNFKEQ. V shed 1 base, J shed 6 bases, and the junction held 6 bases outside the gene matches. General study points: In general, naive subsets displayed greater estimated richness than memory subsets did.

Sequenced input: naive CD4+ T cells from PBMCs. Subset indicated: CD45RA+ positively selected. The chain joins TRBV4-2 to TRBJ1-1, with 9 nucleotides matching TRBD1. This clonotype originated in a man between 18 and 29 years old in good health. Some clones in this sample may be carry-over from other donors' samples. CDR3 protein: CASSQATGGRAEAFF. The CDR3 DNA is TGTGCCAGCAGCCAAGCGACAGGGGGACGCGCTGAAGCTTTCTTT.